This TCR beta chain was recovered during a study of T cell responses to AZD1222 COVID-19 vaccine. Overall study results and limits: Spike-specific TCR breadth and depth went up after people got two AZD1222 doses. Sampling captured repertoires only after the peak T cell response.

The length of the CDR3 is 13 residues. Trimming removed 5 bases from V and 1 base from J, with 8 bases in between. Germline V gene data show CDR1 as SGHTA and CDR2 as FQGNSA. Method: immunoSEQ multiplex PCR; TCRdb's copy keeps in-frame clones and lacks some. The sample comprises around 120,000 clones, 90% to 95% of which are singletons, and around 5% rests with the top ten. Concerning this clone: Antigen unknown. This sample includes further DNA sequences coding for the same CDR3.

Sequencing used peripheral blood, obtained 28 days after the second AZD1222 dose. The sequence derives from an adult who received the AZD1222 COVID-19 vaccine. The chain uses TRBV7-2 and TRBJ1-1, with unresolved D. The chain's CDR3 is CASSLIWNTEAFF. The CDR3 DNA reads TGTGCCAGCAGCCTAATTTGGAACACTGAAGCTTTCTTT.